One sample yielded the 15 T cell receptor beta chains listed below, sequenced in a study of regulatory T cells in long-lasting Graves disease. The time point here: newly diagnosed GD, antithyroid drugs for less than 3 months. PBMCs provided the RNA from which the TCR library was made. Researchers made TCR beta libraries by using iRepertoire HTBI primers and running Arm-PCR on CDR3 regions. TCRdb recomputed calls from the multiplex PCR reads with MiXCR, one row per CDR3 protein. The sample carries about 520,000 distinct CDR3 sequences, 12% recorded once. This sample also appeared in a second study, on T cells in Graves' hyperthyroidism and ophthalmopathy.

Sequenced here: peripheral blood mononuclear cells (PBMCs), sampled at new diagnosis, from a patient treated with antithyroid drugs. All receptors come from a woman between 25 and 40 years old with Graves disease.

This clonotype was found a few times. The chain employs TRBV19 and TRBJ2-7; maybe TRBD1 (5 bases). The CDR3 is 12 residues long. From germline, CDR1 is LNHDA and CDR2 SQIVND (reference sequence). Between the trimmed V and J ends, which lost 3 bases and 7 bases, there was a span of 10 bases. CDR3 nucleotide sequence: TGTGCCAGTAGTATTGGGGCAGGGGAGCAGTACTTC. Its translation is CASSIGAGEQYF.

The rearrangement links TRBV6-1 to TRBJ2-1; D possibly corresponds to TRBD2 (5 bases). This CDR3 is built from 15 residues. Trimming stripped 6 bases from V and 1 base from J, with 13 bases between. Germline CDR1 is MNHNS and CDR2 is SASEGT. The CDR3: CASSNSGGSYNEQFF. DNA for the CDR3: TGTGCCAGCAGCAACTCAGGAGGATCCTACAATGAGCAGTTCTTC.

This clonotype was counted at least ten times. The chain uses TRBV6-1 and TRBJ1-1; D possibly corresponds to TRBD1 (5 bases). The length of the CDR3 is 12 residues. Trimming removed 8 bases from V and 3 bases from J, with 10 bases in between. Germline V gives CDR1 MNHNS, CDR2 SASEGT. The CDR3 DNA follows: TGTGCCAGCTCGCGGGGGTACACTGAAGCTTTCTTT. Amino acids: CASSRGYTEAFF.

About this clonotype itself: A much larger clone lies a single base off, so this may be a read error. V usage is TRBV6-8 and J usage is TRBJ1-4; 7 bases align to TRBD1. V lost 6 bases and J lost 5; bases outside the gene matches: 18. The CDR3 is made up of 18 amino acids. The germline V gene has CDR1 MNHGY and CDR2 SAAAGT. The chain's CDR3 is CASRSGTVGLRGNEKLFF. The CDR3 nucleotides are TGTGCCAGCAGGTCCGGGACAGTCGGACTGCGGGGAAATGAAAAACTGTTTTTT.

This clonotype was seen just once. J is TRBJ1-1 and V is TRBV7-9; 8 bases line up with TRBD1. V dropped 1 base and J dropped 6; count of bases not matched to a gene: 7. The CDR3 is made up of 15 amino acids. CDR1 and CDR2 (germline): SEHNR, FQNEAQ (reference sequence). CDR3 region: CASSLVQGAPAEAFF. CDR3 bases: TGTGCCAGCAGCTTAGTTCAGGGGGCGCCCGCTGAAGCTTTCTTT.

On this clonotype: A much larger clonotype is one base distant, so this may be a read error. The V gene is TRBV6-2 or TRBV6-3, the J gene TRBJ1-1; D remains unclear. Per the germline V gene, CDR1 is MNHEY and CDR2 is SVGEGT. This CDR3 spans 11 amino acids. CDR3 nucleotides: TGTGCCAGCGCATCGAACACTGGAGCTTTCTTT. Translating gives CASASNTGAFF.

In its sample, this clonotype was seen a few times. This chain connects TRBV6-5 to TRBJ1-6; D remains unclear. Germline CDR1 reads MNHEY; CDR2 reads SVGAGI. The CDR3 length is 14 residues. Trimming cost V 0 bases and J 7 bases, with 7 bases left between them. The CDR3 loop reads CASSYSSGNSPLHF. For the CDR3, the DNA is TGTGCCAGCAGTTACTCCAGTGGAAATTCACCCCTCCACTTT.

The CDR3 nucleotides are TGTGCCAGCAGCAGGGACGTGTACAATGAGCAGTTCTTC. Amino acids: CASSRDVYNEQFF. This chain links TRBV12-3 or TRBV12-4 with TRBJ2-1; D may correspond to TRBD1 or TRBD2 (5 bases each). V was clipped by 6 bases and J by 4 bases, with 10 bases between them. This CDR3 comprises 13 residues.

This clonotype occurred a few times. The chain joins TRBV10-3 to TRBJ2-2; 8 bases agree with TRBD1. The germline gives CDR1 ENHRY, CDR2 SYGVKD. Trimming took 10 bases from V and 5 from J; bases not matched to a gene: 6. This CDR3 is built from 13 residues. CDR3 DNA: TGTGCCAAAAGACAGGGGCTGACCGGGGAGCTGTTTTTT. It specifies CAKRQGLTGELFF.

This clonotype was counted many times. V usage is TRBV10-3 and J usage is TRBJ2-1; 12 bases map to TRBD2. The junction had 2 bases not matched to a gene; V was cut back by 3 bases and J by 2 bases. The germline V gene has CDR1 ENHRY and CDR2 SYGVKD. The CDR3 sequence is 16 residues long. The CDR3 region is CAISEWTSGTYNEQFF. The CDR3 DNA sequence: TGTGCCATCAGTGAATGGACTAGCGGGACCTACAATGAGCAGTTCTTC.

This clonotype has a handful of counts. V is TRBV14 and J is TRBJ2-5; D uncertain. The germline V gene encodes CDR1 SGHDN and CDR2 FVKESK. Trimming cost V 2 bases and J 5 bases, with 9 bases left between them. There are 13 residues in the CDR3. DNA for the CDR3: TGTGCCAGCAGCCAATTGGTGGTGGAGACCCAGTACTTC. The encoded protein is CASSQLVVETQYF.

This clonotype was found many times. The rearrangement links TRBV27 to TRBJ2-3; 8 bases fit TRBD2. CDR3 size: 19 residues. Germline CDR1 MNHEY, CDR2 SMNVEV (reference sequence). Trimming took 7 bases from V and 4 from J; bases not matched to a gene: 22. The CDR3 DNA follows: TGTGCCAGCATGGGGCTAGAGCGGGAGTTGGTCTTCGCCGCAGATACGCAGTATTTT. This codes for CASMGLERELVFAADTQYF.

Many counts were recorded for this clonotype. The chain carries TRBV29-1 and TRBJ2-2, with 14 bases that match TRBD2. The germline gives CDR1 SQVTM, CDR2 ANQGSEA. CDR3 size: 18 residues. Trimming took 0 bases from V and 4 from J; bases not matched to a gene: 7. This CDR3 is CSVEDRGLAGVSTGELFF. As DNA, the CDR3 is TGCAGCGTTGAAGATCGGGGACTAGCGGGAGTGAGCACCGGGGAGCTGTTTTTT.

This clonotype was seen repeatedly, ten times or more. J is TRBJ1-4 and V is TRBV27, with D possibly TRBD1 on 5 matching bases. The V end lost 5 bases, the J end lost 5 bases, and 18 bases lay between the germline ends. Per germline, CDR1 MNHEY and CDR2 SMNVEV (reference sequence). The CDR3 is made up of 16 amino acids. The CDR3 here is CASSGKPGRTNEKLFF. Here the CDR3 DNA reads TGTGCCAGCAGTGGTAAACCGGGACGGACAAATGAAAAACTGTTTTTT. The whole variable domain, remainder taken from reference TRBV27 and TRBJ1-4, is EAQVTQNPRYLITVTGKKLTVTCSQNMNHEYMSWYRQDPGLGLRQIYYSMNVEVTDKGDVPEGYKVSRKEKRNFPLILESPSPNQTSLYFCASSGKPGRTNEKLFFGSGTQLSVL.

This chain links TRBV6-5 with TRBJ2-5; D may match TRBD1 or TRBD2 (5 bases each). Germline CDR1 MNHEY, CDR2 SVGAGI. CDR3 size: 15 residues. V was cut by 4 bases and J by 5 bases, with 17 bases left in between. CDR3 sequence reads: CASSSALGDRETQYF. The DNA for the CDR3 is TGTGCCAGCAGTTCGGCTCTGGGGGACCGGGAGACCCAGTACTTC.